The 7 T cell receptor beta chains reported below all come from one sample, sequenced in a study of T cell changes during pregnancy in multiple sclerosis. Libraries were prepared by immunoSEQ multiplex PCR; TCRdb keeps only in-frame clonotypes and omits some of them. Of 55,000 to 65,000 clones listed, just under 95% are singletons. This specimen consisted of CD4+ T cells from peripheral blood mononuclear cells, obtained before pregnancy. These receptors originate from a female donor with multiple sclerosis, enrolled in a pregnancy study.

The chain is built from TRBV6-5 and TRBJ1-1; D unresolved. Looked up from germline, CDR1 is MNHEY and CDR2 is SVGAGI. The CDR3 has 13 amino acids. V lost 6 bases to trimming and J lost 1 base, with 9 bases between them. CDR3 DNA sequence: TGTGCCAGCAGCCAGCAGCGGAACACTGAAGCTTTCTTT. Its protein product is CASSQQRNTEAFF.

The chain combines TRBV5-1 with TRBJ2-3; 13 nucleotides align to TRBD2. The trim removed 4 bases at V and 0 bases at J, leaving 8 bases unmatched. CDR3 size: 18 residues. CDR1 is SGHRS, CDR2 YFSETQ, per germline. CDR3 sequence (DNA): TGCGCCAGCAGCGGGGGACTAGCGGGGTTGTTTAGCACAGATACGCAGTATTTT. This sequence encodes CASSGGLAGLFSTDTQYF.

The chain couples TRBV18 to TRBJ1-1; no clear D. V was trimmed by 2 bases and J by 0 bases, leaving 7 bases between them. This CDR3 has 14 amino acids. Looked up from germline, CDR1 is KGHSH and CDR2 is LQKENI. CDR3 DNA sequence: TGTGCCAGCTCACCAGAGATTATGAACACTGAAGCTTTCTTT. The encoded protein is CASSPEIMNTEAFF.

The CDR3 here is CASGLVLGGENTEAFF. Written as DNA, the CDR3 is TGTGCTAGTGGTTTGGTACTTGGGGGCGAGAACACTGAAGCTTTCTTT. The chain links TRBV12-5 to TRBJ1-1, with D possibly matching TRBD1 (6 bases). The V gene lost 0 bases and the J gene lost 1 base, with 12 bases spanning the gap. Germline CDR1 reads LGHNT; CDR2 reads FRNRAP. There are 16 residues in the CDR3.

This clone was recorded once. The gene calls are TRBV9 and TRBJ1-2; 10 bases align to TRBD1. The CDR3 has 15 amino acids. Germline trimming cut 3 bases from V and 8 bases from J; bases unmatched to any gene: 10. Germline loops: CDR1 SGDLS, CDR2 YYNGEE. This CDR3 reads CASSDSGTGVRGYTF. For the CDR3, the DNA is TGTGCCAGCAGCGATTCCGGGACAGGGGTGAGGGGCTACACCTTC.

This clone showed up just once. The chain employs TRBV27 and TRBJ2-2; 9 positions match TRBD1. V was clipped by 6 bases and J by 5 bases; unmatched bases: 4. Per germline, CDR1 MNHEY and CDR2 SMNVEV (reference sequence). The CDR3 is 14 amino acids. CDR3 loop: CASRGQGETGELFF. CDR3 nucleotides: TGTGCCAGCAGGGGACAGGGAGAGACCGGGGAGCTGTTTTTT.

V and J are TRBV19 and TRBJ2-1, with 9 bases aligning to TRBD1. Losses at the gene ends were 6 bases for V and 4 bases for J; bases not matched to a gene: 10. Germline values: CDR1 LNHDA, CDR2 SQIVND (reference sequence). The CDR3 loop spans 16 amino acids. CDR3 sequence reads: CASSPRQGVTYNEQFF. CDR3 coding DNA: TGTGCCAGTAGCCCCCGACAGGGGGTAACTTACAATGAGCAGTTCTTC.